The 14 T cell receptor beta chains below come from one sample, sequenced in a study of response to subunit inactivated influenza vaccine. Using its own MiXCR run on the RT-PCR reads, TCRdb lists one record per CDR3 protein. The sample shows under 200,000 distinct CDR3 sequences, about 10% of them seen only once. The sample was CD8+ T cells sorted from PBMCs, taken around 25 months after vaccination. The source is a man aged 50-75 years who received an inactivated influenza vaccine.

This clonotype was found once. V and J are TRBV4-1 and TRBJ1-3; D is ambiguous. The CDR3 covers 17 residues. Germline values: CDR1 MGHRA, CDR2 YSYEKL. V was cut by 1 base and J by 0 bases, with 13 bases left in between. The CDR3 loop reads CASSQVQTAVSGNTIYF. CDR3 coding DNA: TGCGCCAGCAGCCAAGTCCAAACAGCGGTCTCTGGAAACACCATATATTTT.

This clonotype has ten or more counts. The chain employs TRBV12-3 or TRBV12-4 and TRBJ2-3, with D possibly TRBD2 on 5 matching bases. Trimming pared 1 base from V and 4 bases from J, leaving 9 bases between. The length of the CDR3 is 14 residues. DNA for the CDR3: TGTGCCAGCAGTTTAGGAGGGTGGGCAGATACGCAGTATTTT. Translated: CASSLGGWADTQYF.

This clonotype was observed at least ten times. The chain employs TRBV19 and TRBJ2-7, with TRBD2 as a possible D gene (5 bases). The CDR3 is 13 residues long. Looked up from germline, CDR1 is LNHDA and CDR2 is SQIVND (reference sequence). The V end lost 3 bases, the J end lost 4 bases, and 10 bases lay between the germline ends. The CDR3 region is CASSISGSYEQYF. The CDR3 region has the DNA TGTGCCAGTAGTATCAGCGGATCTTACGAGCAGTACTTC.

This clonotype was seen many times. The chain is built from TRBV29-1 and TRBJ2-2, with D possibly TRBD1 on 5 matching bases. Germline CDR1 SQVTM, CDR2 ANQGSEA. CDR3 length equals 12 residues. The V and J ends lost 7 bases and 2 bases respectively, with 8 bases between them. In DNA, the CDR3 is TGCAGCGCTGACAGCAACACCGGGGAGCTGTTTTTT. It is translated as CSADSNTGELFF.

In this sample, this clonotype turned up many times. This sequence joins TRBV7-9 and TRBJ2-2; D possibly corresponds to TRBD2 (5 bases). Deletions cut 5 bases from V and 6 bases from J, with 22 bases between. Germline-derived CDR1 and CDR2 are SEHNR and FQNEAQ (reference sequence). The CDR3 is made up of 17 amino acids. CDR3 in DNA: TGTGCCAGCAGCACTACGAAGCGGACCTCCATGGCCGGGGAGCTGTTTTTT. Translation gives CASSTTKRTSMAGELFF.

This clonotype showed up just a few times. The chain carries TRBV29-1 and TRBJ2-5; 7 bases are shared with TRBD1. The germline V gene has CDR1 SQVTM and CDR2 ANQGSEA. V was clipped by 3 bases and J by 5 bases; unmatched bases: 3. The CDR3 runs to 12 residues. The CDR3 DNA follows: TGCAGCGTTGAGGACAGGCGGGAGACCCAGTACTTC. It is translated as CSVEDRRETQYF.

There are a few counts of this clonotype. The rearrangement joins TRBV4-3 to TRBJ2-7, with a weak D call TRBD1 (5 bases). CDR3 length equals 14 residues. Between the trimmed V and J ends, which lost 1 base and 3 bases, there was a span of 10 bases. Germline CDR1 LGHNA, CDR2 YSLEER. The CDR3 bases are TGCGCCAGCAGCCAAGGGCGTCAGGGCTACGAGCAGTACTTC. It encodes CASSQGRQGYEQYF.

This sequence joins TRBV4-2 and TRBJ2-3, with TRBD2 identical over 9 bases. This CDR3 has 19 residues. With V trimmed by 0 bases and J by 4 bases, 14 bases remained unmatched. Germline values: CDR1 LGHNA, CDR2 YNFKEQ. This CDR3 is CASSQDPLSGGGNADTQYF. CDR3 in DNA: TGTGCCAGCAGCCAAGATCCCCTTAGCGGGGGAGGAAATGCAGATACGCAGTATTTT.

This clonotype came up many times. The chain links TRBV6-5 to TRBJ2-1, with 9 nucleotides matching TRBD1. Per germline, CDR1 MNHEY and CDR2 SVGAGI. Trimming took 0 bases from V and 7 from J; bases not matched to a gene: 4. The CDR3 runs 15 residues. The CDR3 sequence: CASSYSGTGKNEQFF. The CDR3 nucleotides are TGTGCCAGCAGTTACTCGGGGACAGGGAAAAATGAGCAGTTCTTC.

CDR3 coding DNA: TGCAGTGCTAGCGAACTAAAGCGGGAGGAATCCTACGAGCAGTACTTC. As protein: CSASELKREESYEQYF. This rearrangement joins TRBV20-1 to TRBJ2-7; TRBD2 matches 9 bases. V shed 3 bases and J 1 base; nucleotides not matched to a gene: 10. The CDR3 consists of 16 residues. CDR1 is DFQATT, CDR2 SNEGSKA, per germline (reference sequence).

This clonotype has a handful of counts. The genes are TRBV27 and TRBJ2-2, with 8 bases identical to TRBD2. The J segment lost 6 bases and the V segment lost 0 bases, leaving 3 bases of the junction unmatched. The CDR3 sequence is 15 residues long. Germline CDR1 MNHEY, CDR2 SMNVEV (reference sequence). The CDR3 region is CASSLSIGGAGELFF. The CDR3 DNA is TGTGCCAGCAGTTTATCGATCGGGGGGGCCGGGGAGCTGTTTTTT.

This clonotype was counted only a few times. The CDR3 loop is CASSTGQGMETQYF. CDR3 DNA sequence: TGTGCCAGCAGTACCGGACAGGGCATGGAGACCCAGTACTTC. The rearrangement uses TRBV12-3 or TRBV12-4 and TRBJ2-5; 8 bases map to TRBD1. After removal of 5 bases from V and 5 bases from J, the junction contained 7 bases not matched to a gene. The length of the CDR3 is 14 residues.

Here the CDR3 reads CASSQAAPRAGGPVAGELFF. The CDR3, as DNA: TGTGCCAGCAGCCAAGCAGCCCCCCGAGCGGGGGGGCCAGTGGCCGGGGAGCTGTTTTTT. This sequence joins TRBV4-2 and TRBJ2-2, with TRBD2 matching over 10 bases. The ends lost 1 base at V and 6 bases at J; junction bases unmatched: 17. From germline, CDR1 is LGHNA and CDR2 YNFKEQ. This CDR3 region has 20 residues.

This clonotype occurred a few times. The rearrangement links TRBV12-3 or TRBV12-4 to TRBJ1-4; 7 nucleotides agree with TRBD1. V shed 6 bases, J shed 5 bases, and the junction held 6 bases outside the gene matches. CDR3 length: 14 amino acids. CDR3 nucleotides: TGTGCCAGCAGGTTGGGACAGCTAAATGAAAAACTGTTTTTT. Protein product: CASRLGQLNEKLFF.